This section outlines one T cell receptor beta chain sequence together with its context. This record comes from a study of blood T cell repertoires in COVID-19. The overall study: COVID-19 samples, acute and convalescent, were from the United States, Italy and Spain.

Trimming at V came to 6 bases and at J to 2 bases, leaving 11 bases not matched to a gene. The CDR3 is 16 amino acids. CDR1 and CDR2 from the germline V gene are SGDLS and YYNGEE. Methods used by the authors: Reference gene primers were amplified, and this amplification served to estimate nucleated cell counts. Sequencing used immunoSEQ multiplex PCR; TCRdb keeps in-frame clones, though not all of them. V and J calls and clone size are given by that table; D and trimming were obtained from the DNA. The data contain about 350,000 clones, almost 90% of them singletons. Assignments of participants to cohorts depended upon their own reported clinical history. Exposed enrollees had met someone with a PCR-confirmed or clinician-diagnosed COVID-19 case at some point within the 2 weeks before study entry.

This clonotype was obtained from a woman between 25 and 40 years old who had been exposed to COVID-19. Sequenced material: PBMCs or T cells enriched from blood (not recorded which). The chain joins TRBV9 to TRBJ2-3; 8 nucleotides agree with TRBD2. The CDR3 here is CASTLGPSGLTDTQYF. The DNA of the CDR3 is TGTGCCAGCACCCTAGGCCCTAGCGGGCTCACAGATACGCAGTATTTT.